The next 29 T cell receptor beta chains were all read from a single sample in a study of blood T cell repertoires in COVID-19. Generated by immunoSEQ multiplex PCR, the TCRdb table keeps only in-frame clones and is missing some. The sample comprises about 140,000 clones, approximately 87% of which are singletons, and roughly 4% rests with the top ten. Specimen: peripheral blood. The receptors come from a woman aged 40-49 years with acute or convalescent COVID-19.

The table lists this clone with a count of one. CDR3 coding DNA: TGTGCCAGCAGCTTCCGTGGAGGGCTTAACTATGGCTACACCTTC. Residues: CASSFRGGLNYGYTF. This chain joins TRBV5-4 and TRBJ1-2; D not resolved. The germline gives CDR1 SGHNT, CDR2 YYREEE (reference sequence). There are 15 residues in the CDR3. V lost 2 bases and J 1 base, leaving 12 bases between the germline ends.

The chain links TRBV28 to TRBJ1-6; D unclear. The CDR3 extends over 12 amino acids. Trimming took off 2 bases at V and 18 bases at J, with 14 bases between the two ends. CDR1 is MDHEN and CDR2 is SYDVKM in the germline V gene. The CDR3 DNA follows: TGTGCCAGCAGTTTACTTCAGAACAGCCCCCACTTT. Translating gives CASSLLQNSPHF.

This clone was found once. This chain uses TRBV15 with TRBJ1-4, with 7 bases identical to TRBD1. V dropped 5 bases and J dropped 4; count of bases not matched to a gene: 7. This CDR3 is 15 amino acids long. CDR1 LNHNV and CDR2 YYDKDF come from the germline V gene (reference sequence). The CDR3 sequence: CATSPGTANNEKLFF. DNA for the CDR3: TGTGCCACCAGCCCCGGGACAGCTAATAATGAAAAACTGTTTTTT.

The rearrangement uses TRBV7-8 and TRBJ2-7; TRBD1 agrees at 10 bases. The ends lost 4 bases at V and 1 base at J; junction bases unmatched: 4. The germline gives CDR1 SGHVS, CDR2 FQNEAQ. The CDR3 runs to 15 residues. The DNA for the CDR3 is TGTGCCAGCAGCTCACTGGGACAGGGGTCCTACGAGCAGTACTTC. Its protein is CASSSLGQGSYEQYF.

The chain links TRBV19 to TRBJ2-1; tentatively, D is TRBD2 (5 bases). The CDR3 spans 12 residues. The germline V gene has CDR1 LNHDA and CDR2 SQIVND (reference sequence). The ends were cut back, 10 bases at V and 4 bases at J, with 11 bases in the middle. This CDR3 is CATRAGYNEQFF. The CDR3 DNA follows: TGTGCCACTCGTGCGGGTTACAATGAGCAGTTCTTC. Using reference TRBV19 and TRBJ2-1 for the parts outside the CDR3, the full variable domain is DGGITQSPKYLFRKEGQNVTLSCEQNLNHDAMYWYRQDPGQGLRLIYYSQIVNDFQKGDIAEGYSVSREKKESFPLTVTSAQKNPTAFYLCATRAGYNEQFFGPGTRLTVL.

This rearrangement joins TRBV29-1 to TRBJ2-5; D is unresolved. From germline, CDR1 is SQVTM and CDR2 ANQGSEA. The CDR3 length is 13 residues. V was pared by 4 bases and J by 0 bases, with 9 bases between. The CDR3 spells CSVGLLYQETQYF. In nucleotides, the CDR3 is TGCAGCGTTGGACTGCTGTACCAAGAGACCCAGTACTTC.

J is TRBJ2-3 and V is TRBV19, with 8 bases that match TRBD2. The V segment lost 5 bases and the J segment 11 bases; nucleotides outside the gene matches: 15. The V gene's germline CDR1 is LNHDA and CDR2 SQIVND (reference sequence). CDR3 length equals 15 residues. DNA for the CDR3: TGTGCCAGTAGTGCCGCAGCGGGAGTCCACTCGGGGCAGTATTTT. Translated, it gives CASSAAAGVHSGQYF.

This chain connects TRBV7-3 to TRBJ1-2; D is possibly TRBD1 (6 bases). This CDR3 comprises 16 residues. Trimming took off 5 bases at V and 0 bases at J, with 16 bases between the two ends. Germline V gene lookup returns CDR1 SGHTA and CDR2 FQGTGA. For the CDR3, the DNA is TGTGCCAGCAGCCCACGACCGGGGGGCGCTAACTATGGCTACACCTTC. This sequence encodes CASSPRPGGANYGYTF.

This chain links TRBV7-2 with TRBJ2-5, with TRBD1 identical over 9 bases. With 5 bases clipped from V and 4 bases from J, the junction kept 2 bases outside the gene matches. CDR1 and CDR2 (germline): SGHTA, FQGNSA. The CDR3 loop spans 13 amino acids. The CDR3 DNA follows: TGTGCCAGCAGCATGGACAGGGGAGAGACCCAGTACTTC. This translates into CASSMDRGETQYF.

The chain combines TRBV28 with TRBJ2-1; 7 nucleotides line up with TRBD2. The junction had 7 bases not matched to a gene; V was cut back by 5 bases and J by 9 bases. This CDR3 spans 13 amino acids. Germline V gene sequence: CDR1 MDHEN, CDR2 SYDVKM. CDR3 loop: CASSLGRVSEQFF. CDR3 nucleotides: TGTGCCAGCAGTCTAGGGAGGGTGAGTGAGCAGTTCTTC.

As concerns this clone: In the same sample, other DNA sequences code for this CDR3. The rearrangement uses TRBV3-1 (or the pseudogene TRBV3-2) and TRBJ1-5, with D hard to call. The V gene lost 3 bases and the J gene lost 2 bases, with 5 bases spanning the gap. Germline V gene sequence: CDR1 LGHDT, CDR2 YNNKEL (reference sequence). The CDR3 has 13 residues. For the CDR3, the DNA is TGTGCCAGCAGCCAGGAGGGCAATCAGCCCCAGCATTTT. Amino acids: CASSQEGNQPQHF.

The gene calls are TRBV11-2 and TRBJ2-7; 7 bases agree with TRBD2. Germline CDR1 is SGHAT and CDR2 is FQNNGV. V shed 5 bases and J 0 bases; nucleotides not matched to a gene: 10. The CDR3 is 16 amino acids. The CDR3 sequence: CASSPRGEGYSYEQYF. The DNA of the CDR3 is TGTGCCAGCAGCCCCCGGGGGGAGGGGTACTCCTACGAGCAGTACTTC.

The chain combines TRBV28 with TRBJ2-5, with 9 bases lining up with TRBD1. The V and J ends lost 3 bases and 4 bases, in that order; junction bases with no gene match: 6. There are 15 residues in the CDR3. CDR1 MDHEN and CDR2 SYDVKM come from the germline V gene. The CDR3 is CASSFLGQGPETQYF. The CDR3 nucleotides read TGTGCCAGCAGTTTTTTGGGACAGGGTCCAGAGACCCAGTACTTC.

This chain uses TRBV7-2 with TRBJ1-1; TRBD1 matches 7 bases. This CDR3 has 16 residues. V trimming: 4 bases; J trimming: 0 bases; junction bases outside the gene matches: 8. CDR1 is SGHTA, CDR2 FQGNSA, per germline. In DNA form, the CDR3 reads TGTGCCAGCAGCTCCTCGGGACAGCGCTTGAACACTGAAGCTTTCTTT. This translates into CASSSSGQRLNTEAFF.

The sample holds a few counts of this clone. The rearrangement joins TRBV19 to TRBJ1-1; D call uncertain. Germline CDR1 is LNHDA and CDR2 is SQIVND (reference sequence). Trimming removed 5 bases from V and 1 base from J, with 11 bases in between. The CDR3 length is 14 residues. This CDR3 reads CASSSPGRNTEAFF. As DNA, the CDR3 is TGTGCCAGTAGTTCCCCCGGGAGGAACACTGAAGCTTTCTTT.

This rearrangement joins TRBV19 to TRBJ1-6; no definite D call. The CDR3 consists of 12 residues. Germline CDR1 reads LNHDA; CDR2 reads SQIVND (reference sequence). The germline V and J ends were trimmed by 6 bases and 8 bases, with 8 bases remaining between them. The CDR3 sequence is CASSEQDSPLHF. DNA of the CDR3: TGTGCCAGTAGCGAACAAGATTCACCCCTCCACTTT.

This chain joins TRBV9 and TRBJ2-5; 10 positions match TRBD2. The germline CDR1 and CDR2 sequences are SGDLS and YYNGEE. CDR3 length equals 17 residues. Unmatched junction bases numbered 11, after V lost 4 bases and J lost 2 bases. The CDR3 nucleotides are TGTGCCAGCAGCCCCGGGGACAGCGGGAGGGAACAAGAGACCCAGTACTTC. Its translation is CASSPGDSGREQETQYF.

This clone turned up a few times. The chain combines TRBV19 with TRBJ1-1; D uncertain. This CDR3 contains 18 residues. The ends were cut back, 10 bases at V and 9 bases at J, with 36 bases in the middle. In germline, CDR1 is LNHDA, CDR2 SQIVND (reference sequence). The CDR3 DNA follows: TGTGCCACATACAGTGGGTTCGGCGCCACGCGCATCCCAAATAAAGCTTTCTTT. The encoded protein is CATYSGFGATRIPNKAFF. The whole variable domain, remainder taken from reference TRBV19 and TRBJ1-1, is DGGITQSPKYLFRKEGQNVTLSCEQNLNHDAMYWYRQDPGQGLRLIYYSQIVNDFQKGDIAEGYSVSREKKESFPLTVTSAQKNPTAFYLCATYSGFGATRIPNKAFFGQGTRLTVV.

The CDR3 loop is CASSFDRAGYTEAFF. The CDR3 DNA is TGCGCCAGCAGCTTCGACAGGGCAGGGTACACTGAAGCTTTCTTT. This chain joins TRBV4-1 and TRBJ1-1; TRBD1 aligns across 7 bases. Trimming at V came to 5 bases and at J to 3 bases, leaving 9 bases not matched to a gene. This CDR3 has 15 residues. CDR1 MGHRA and CDR2 YSYEKL come from the germline V gene.

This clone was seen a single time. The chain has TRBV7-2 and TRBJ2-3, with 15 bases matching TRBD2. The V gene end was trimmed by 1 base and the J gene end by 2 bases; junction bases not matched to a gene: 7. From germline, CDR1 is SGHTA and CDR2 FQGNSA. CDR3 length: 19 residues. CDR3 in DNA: TGTGCCAGCAGCTTAGACCCGGGGACTAGCGGGGGGCCCACAGATACGCAGTATTTT. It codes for CASSLDPGTSGGPTDTQYF.

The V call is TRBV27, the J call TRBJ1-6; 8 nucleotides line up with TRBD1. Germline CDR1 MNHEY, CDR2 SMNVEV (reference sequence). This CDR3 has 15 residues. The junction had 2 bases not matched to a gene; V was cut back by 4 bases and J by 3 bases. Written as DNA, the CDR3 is TGTGCCAGCAGTTCCGGACAGGGCTATAATTCACCCCTCCACTTT. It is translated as CASSSGQGYNSPLHF.

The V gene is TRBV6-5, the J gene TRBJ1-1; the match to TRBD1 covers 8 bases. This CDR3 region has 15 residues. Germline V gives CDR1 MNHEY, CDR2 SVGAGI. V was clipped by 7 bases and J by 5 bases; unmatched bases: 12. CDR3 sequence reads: CASTPTGDWWTEAFF. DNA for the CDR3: TGTGCCAGCACCCCGACAGGGGATTGGTGGACTGAAGCTTTCTTT.

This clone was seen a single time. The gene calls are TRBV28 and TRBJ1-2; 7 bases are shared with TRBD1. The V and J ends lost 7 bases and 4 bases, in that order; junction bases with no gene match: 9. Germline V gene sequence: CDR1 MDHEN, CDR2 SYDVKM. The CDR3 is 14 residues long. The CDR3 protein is CASTSTGQGYGYTF. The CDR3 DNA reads TGTGCCAGCACCTCGACAGGGCAGGGCTATGGCTACACCTTC.

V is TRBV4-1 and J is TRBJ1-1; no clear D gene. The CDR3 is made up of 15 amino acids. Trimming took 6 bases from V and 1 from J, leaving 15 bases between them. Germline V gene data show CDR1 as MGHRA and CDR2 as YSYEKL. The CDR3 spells CASSHAGGPNTEAFF. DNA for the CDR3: TGCGCCAGCAGTCACGCGGGAGGCCCGAACACTGAAGCTTTCTTT.

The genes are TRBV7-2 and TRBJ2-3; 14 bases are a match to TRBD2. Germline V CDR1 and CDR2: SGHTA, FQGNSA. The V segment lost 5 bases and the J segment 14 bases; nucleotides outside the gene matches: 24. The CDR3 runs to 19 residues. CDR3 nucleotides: TGTGCCAGCAGCCCGCCCGGACTAGCGGGGGGACTACACAGGGGAACGGGGTATTTT. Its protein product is CASSPPGLAGGLHRGTGYF.

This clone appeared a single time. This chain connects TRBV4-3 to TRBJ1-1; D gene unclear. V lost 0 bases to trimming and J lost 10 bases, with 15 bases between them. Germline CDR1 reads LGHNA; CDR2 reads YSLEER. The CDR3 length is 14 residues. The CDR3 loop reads CASSQDMVEVGAFF. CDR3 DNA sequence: TGCGCCAGCAGCCAAGATATGGTGGAGGTGGGAGCTTTCTTT.

Written as DNA, the CDR3 is TGTGCCATCACGAACTCCGCAGGGCACATCTACGAGCAGTACTTC. The encoded protein is CAITNSAGHIYEQYF. The rearrangement links TRBV10-3 to TRBJ2-7; TRBD1 might be the D (5 bases). The CDR3 runs to 15 residues. The V gene lost 7 bases and the J gene lost 3 bases, with 19 bases spanning the gap. Germline values: CDR1 ENHRY, CDR2 SYGVKD.

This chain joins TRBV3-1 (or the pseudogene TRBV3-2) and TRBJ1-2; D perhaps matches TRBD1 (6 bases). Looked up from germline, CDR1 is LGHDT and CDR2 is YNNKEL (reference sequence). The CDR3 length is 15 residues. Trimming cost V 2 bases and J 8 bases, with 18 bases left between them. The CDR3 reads CASSQSPGTGWGYTF. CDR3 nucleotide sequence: TGTGCCAGCAGCCAAAGCCCAGGAACAGGGTGGGGCTACACCTTC.

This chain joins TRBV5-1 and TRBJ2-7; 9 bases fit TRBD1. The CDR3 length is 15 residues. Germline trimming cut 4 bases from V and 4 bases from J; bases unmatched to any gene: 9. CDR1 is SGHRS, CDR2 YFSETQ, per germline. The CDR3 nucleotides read TGCGCCAGCAGCCCTCGACAGGGGGGGCTTTACGAGCAGTACTTC. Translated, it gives CASSPRQGGLYEQYF.